What follows are 24 T cell receptor beta chains derived from one specimen sequenced in a study of cytotoxic CD8 clonotypes in ibrutinib-treated CLL. Only in-frame clones appear in the TCRdb table, and some are missing; sequencing was by immunoSEQ multiplex PCR. This sample has around 250,000 clones; less than 75% occur once, and the top ten carry less than 20%. Specimen: PBMCs, collected after 24 months of ibrutinib treatment. These receptors were obtained from a human donor with chronic lymphocytic leukemia.

The V call is TRBV25-1, the J call TRBJ2-1; a weak D match, TRBD2 (5 bases). This CDR3 is 13 amino acids long. CDR1 and CDR2 from the germline V gene are MGHDK and SYGVNS. The V gene lost 5 bases and the J gene lost 6 bases, with 11 bases spanning the gap. CDR3 in amino acids: CASSTHGVNEQFF. The DNA for the CDR3 is TGTGCCAGCAGTACCCACGGGGTCAATGAGCAGTTCTTC.

The chain combines TRBV27 with TRBJ1-4, with a possible D match to TRBD1 (6 bases). The CDR3 is made up of 14 amino acids. The germline V and J ends were trimmed by 3 bases and 7 bases, with 12 bases remaining between them. CDR1 MNHEY and CDR2 SMNVEV come from the germline V gene (reference sequence). The CDR3 DNA sequence: TGTGCCAGCAGTTTCTTAACAGGGACTGAAAAACTGTTTTTT. It yields the protein CASSFLTGTEKLFF. Complete variable domain (other parts from reference TRBV27 and TRBJ1-4): EAQVTQNPRYLITVTGKKLTVTCSQNMNHEYMSWYRQDPGLGLRQIYYSMNVEVTDKGDVPEGYKVSRKEKRNFPLILESPSPNQTSLYFCASSFLTGTEKLFFGSGTQLSVL.

This chain joins TRBV6-1 and TRBJ2-5, with a possible D match to TRBD1 (6 bases). Per the germline V gene, CDR1 is MNHNS and CDR2 is SASEGT. Trimming pared 6 bases from V and 9 bases from J, leaving 17 bases between. The CDR3 runs to 13 residues. CDR3 sequence reads: CASSPDRIEAQYF. The CDR3, as DNA: TGTGCCAGCAGCCCTGACAGGATAGAAGCCCAGTACTTC.

The rearrangement links TRBV19 to TRBJ2-7, with 8 bases that match TRBD2. CDR1 LNHDA and CDR2 SQIVND come from the germline V gene (reference sequence). Losses at the gene ends were 5 bases for V and 6 bases for J; bases not matched to a gene: 9. There are 14 residues in the CDR3. CDR3 sequence: CASSSLTSGGEQYF. The CDR3 DNA reads as TGTGCCAGTAGTTCGCTTACTAGCGGAGGCGAGCAGTACTTC.

This rearrangement joins TRBV29-1 to TRBJ1-3; tentative D call: TRBD1 (5 bases). This CDR3 has 11 residues. Germline V lookup: CDR1 SQVTM, CDR2 ANQGSEA. DNA of the CDR3: TGCACCGAGGGGAGGGAAAACACCATATATTTT. Translated: CTEGRENTIYF.

This clone has just one count. The V gene is TRBV28, the J gene TRBJ2-1, with 7 bases that match TRBD2. Germline CDR1 is MDHEN and CDR2 is SYDVKM. CDR3 length equals 15 residues. After removal of 4 bases from V and 2 bases from J, the junction contained 5 bases not matched to a gene. The CDR3 is CASSSSGLAYNEQFF. Written as DNA, the CDR3 is TGTGCCAGCAGTTCTAGCGGACTAGCCTACAATGAGCAGTTCTTC.

The rearrangement joins TRBV28 to TRBJ2-7; the D gene is possibly TRBD2 (6 bases). CDR1 is MDHEN and CDR2 is SYDVKM in the germline V gene. V lost 10 bases and J 5 bases, leaving 21 bases between the germline ends. The CDR3 sequence is 14 residues long. As DNA, the CDR3 is TGTGCCATCGGCGAACCAGTTGCGGGGCACGAGCAGTACTTC. Translating gives CAIGEPVAGHEQYF.

The chain has TRBV11-2 and TRBJ2-7; a weak D match, TRBD2 (5 bases). Trimming took 5 bases from V and 0 from J, leaving 17 bases between them. This CDR3 is 16 amino acids long. CDR1 is SGHAT, CDR2 FQNNGV, per germline. In DNA form, the CDR3 reads TGTGCCAGCAGCCCGGGGTTATCGTCTAGCTCCTACGAGCAGTACTTC. It is translated as CASSPGLSSSSYEQYF.

The chain is built from TRBV6-5 and TRBJ1-3; D gene uncertain. V lost 4 bases to trimming and J lost 5 bases, with 3 bases between them. The CDR3 has 11 amino acids. Germline CDR1 MNHEY, CDR2 SVGAGI. The CDR3 reads CASSSRNTIYF. Written as DNA, the CDR3 is TGTGCCAGCAGTTCTAGAAACACCATATATTTT.

A few counts support this clone. The chain combines TRBV5-6 with TRBJ2-7, with D hard to call. Trimming pared 0 bases from V and 2 bases from J, leaving 9 bases between. The CDR3 is 14 residues long. Germline values: CDR1 SGHDT, CDR2 YYEEEE. CDR3 nucleotide sequence: TGTGCCAGCAGCTTGGGGACGGGCGCCTACGAGCAGTACTTC. This gives the protein CASSLGTGAYEQYF.

The V and J genes are TRBV19 and TRBJ2-3, with D maybe TRBD2 (5 bases). Per the germline V gene, CDR1 is LNHDA and CDR2 is SQIVND (reference sequence). The ends were cut back, 6 bases at V and 0 bases at J, with 13 bases in the middle. CDR3 size: 15 residues. CDR3 loop: CASRATEASTDTQYF. The CDR3 bases are TGTGCCAGTAGGGCCACGGAGGCTAGCACAGATACGCAGTATTTT.

The rearrangement uses TRBV5-8 and TRBJ2-1, with 13 bases aligning to TRBD2. CDR1 and CDR2 (germline): SGHTS, YDEGEE. The CDR3 covers 16 residues. J gave up 3 bases and V 4 bases, and 4 bases lay outside the gene matches. The CDR3 sequence: CASSPRTSGSYNEQFF. In DNA form, the CDR3 reads TGTGCCAGCAGCCCCCGGACTAGCGGGAGCTACAATGAGCAGTTCTTC.

The chain carries TRBV5-1 and TRBJ2-1; 7 bases match TRBD2. Germline V gene data show CDR1 as SGHRS and CDR2 as YFSETQ. Unmatched junction bases numbered 15, after V lost 3 bases and J lost 9 bases. This CDR3 contains 16 residues. The CDR3 DNA reads as TGCGCCAGCAGCTCCCTAAGGGCGGGAGAGCACAGTGAGCAGTTCTTC. Protein product: CASSSLRAGEHSEQFF.

This chain connects TRBV5-1 to TRBJ2-7; D gene uncertain. V lost 1 base, J lost 3 bases, and 8 bases lay in between. Germline CDR1 is SGHRS and CDR2 is YFSETQ. The CDR3 length is 13 residues. In nucleotides, the CDR3 is TGCGCCAGCAGCTTGATAGGAAACTACGAGCAGTACTTC. It is translated as CASSLIGNYEQYF.

J is TRBJ2-7 and V is TRBV29-1; the D call may be TRBD1 or TRBD2 (5 bases each). The germline V gene encodes CDR1 SQVTM and CDR2 ANQGSEA. The CDR3 is 15 residues long. V lost 0 bases to trimming and J lost 4 bases, with 16 bases between them. The CDR3 sequence: CSVEDPGLAVYEQYF. The CDR3 region has the DNA TGCAGCGTTGAAGATCCGGGGCTAGCAGTATACGAGCAGTACTTC.

This clone has just a few counts. The chain links TRBV6-1 to TRBJ2-7, with D possibly TRBD2 on 5 matching bases. Per the germline V gene, CDR1 is MNHNS and CDR2 is SASEGT. V gave up 6 bases and J gave up 5 bases, with 14 bases separating them. The CDR3 length is 13 residues. The CDR3 coding sequence is TGTGCCAGCAGGGACTCGATGTTCCACGAGCAGTACTTC. Protein: CASRDSMFHEQYF.

The chain uses TRBV9 and TRBJ2-7, with D maybe TRBD2 (6 bases). The V gene's germline CDR1 is SGDLS and CDR2 YYNGEE. Trimming removed 4 bases at V and 5 bases at J, with 19 bases between. The CDR3 length is 15 residues. The CDR3 region has the DNA TGTGCCAGCAGCTCCGGAGGGAGGAGCGTGCACGAGCAGTACTTC. Translated, it gives CASSSGGRSVHEQYF. Full variable domain (missing parts from reference TRBV9 and TRBJ2-7): DSGVTQTPKHLITATGQRVTLRCSPRSGDLSVYWYQQSLDQGLQFLIQYYNGEERAKGNILERFSAQQFPDLHSELNLSSLELGDSALYFCASSSGGRSVHEQYFGPGTRLTVT.

V and J are TRBV6-5 and TRBJ2-2; the match to TRBD1 covers 11 bases. Losses at the gene ends were 2 bases for V and 3 bases for J; bases not matched to a gene: 2. CDR3 length equals 16 residues. Germline CDR1 MNHEY, CDR2 SVGAGI. CDR3 loop: CASSYAGQGDTGELFF. The CDR3, as DNA: TGTGCCAGCAGTTACGCGGGACAGGGGGACACCGGGGAGCTGTTTTTT.

In this sample, this clone turned up a few times. The chain employs TRBV5-1 and TRBJ2-3; 10 nucleotides line up with TRBD2. CDR3 length equals 15 residues. Germline loops: CDR1 SGHRS, CDR2 YFSETQ. V was pared by 4 bases and J by 1 base, with 3 bases of the junction left unmatched. The DNA of the CDR3 is TGCGCCAGCAGCGCCGGGACTAGCGGCACAGATACGCAGTATTTT. Its translation: CASSAGTSGTDTQYF.

The chain combines TRBV30 with TRBJ2-5, with D hard to call. The CDR3 length is 14 residues. Per germline, CDR1 GTSNPN and CDR2 SVGIG (reference sequence). V shed 4 bases and J shed 4 bases, with 16 bases lying between them. The CDR3 nucleotides are TGTGCCTGGACAGGATCATCGGTGTTAGAGACCCAGTACTTC. Translation: CAWTGSSVLETQYF.

The chain recombines TRBV4-3 with TRBJ2-1; no clear D gene. V was pared by 0 bases and J by 4 bases, with 10 bases between. Germline CDR1 reads LGHNA; CDR2 reads YSLEER. The CDR3 length is 15 residues. CDR3 protein: CASSQDYALYNEQFF. CDR3 coding DNA: TGCGCCAGCAGCCAAGATTACGCCCTATACAATGAGCAGTTCTTC.

The chain is built from TRBV29-1 and TRBJ2-7; 7 bases map to TRBD2. Germline CDR1 and CDR2: SQVTM and ANQGSEA. CDR3 length: 13 amino acids. J lost 0 bases, V lost 2 bases, and 1 base had no gene match. The CDR3 DNA sequence: TGCAGCGTTGAACTAGCGGACTCCTACGAGCAGTACTTC. Amino acid sequence: CSVELADSYEQYF.

V and J are TRBV28 and TRBJ1-5; maybe TRBD1 (6 bases). Trimming stripped 3 bases from V and 8 bases from J, with 17 bases between. Germline V gives CDR1 MDHEN, CDR2 SYDVKM. This CDR3 has 15 residues. CDR3 sequence (DNA): TGTGCCAGCAGTTTCAGGGGCCCCGGAGGGAAGCCCCAGCATTTT. Translated, it gives CASSFRGPGGKPQHF.

V usage is TRBV7-9 and J usage is TRBJ2-5; 9 bases are a match to TRBD2. With 3 bases clipped from V and 1 base from J, the junction kept 3 bases outside the gene matches. CDR1 and CDR2 from the germline V gene are SEHNR and FQNEAQ (reference sequence). This CDR3 comprises 15 residues. In DNA form, the CDR3 reads TGTGCCAGCAGCTTTAGCGGGAGAAGCCAAGAGACCCAGTACTTC. Protein sequence: CASSFSGRSQETQYF.